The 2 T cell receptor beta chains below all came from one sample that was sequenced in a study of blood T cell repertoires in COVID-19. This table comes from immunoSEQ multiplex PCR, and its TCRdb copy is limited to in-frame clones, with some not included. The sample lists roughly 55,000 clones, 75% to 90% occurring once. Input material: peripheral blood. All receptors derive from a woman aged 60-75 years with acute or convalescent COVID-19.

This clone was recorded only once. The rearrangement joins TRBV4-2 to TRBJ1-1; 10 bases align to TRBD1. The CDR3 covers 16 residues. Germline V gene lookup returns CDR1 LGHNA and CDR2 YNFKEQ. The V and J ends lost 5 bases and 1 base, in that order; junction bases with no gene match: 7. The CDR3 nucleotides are TGTGCCAGCAGCGCCCGGAGACAGGGGGCGAACACTGAAGCTTTCTTT. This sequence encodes CASSARRQGANTEAFF.

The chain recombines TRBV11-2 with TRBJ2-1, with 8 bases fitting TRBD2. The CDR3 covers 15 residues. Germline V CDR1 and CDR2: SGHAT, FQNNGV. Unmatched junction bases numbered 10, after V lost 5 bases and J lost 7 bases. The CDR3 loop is CASSLEPGLANEQFF. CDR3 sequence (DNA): TGTGCCAGCAGCCTCGAGCCTGGACTAGCAAATGAGCAGTTCTTC. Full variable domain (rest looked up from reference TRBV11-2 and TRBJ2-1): EAGVAQSPRYKIIEKRQSVAFWCNPISGHATLYWYQQILGQGPKLLIQFQNNGVVDDSQLPKDRFSAERLKGVDSTLKIQPAKLEDSAVYLCASSLEPGLANEQFFGPGTRLTVL.